The 24 T cell receptor beta chains in this list originate from one sample, sequenced in a study of blood T cell repertoires in COVID-19. Assay: immunoSEQ multiplex PCR; the TCRdb copy retains only in-frame clones and omits some. The repertoire holds around 180,000 clones, with around 82% as singletons. Sequenced input: peripheral blood. These receptors were obtained from a woman aged 80 or over with acute or convalescent COVID-19.

The J gene is TRBJ2-7, the V gene TRBV20-1, with 10 bases lining up with TRBD1. The germline V gene encodes CDR1 DFQATT and CDR2 SNEGSKA (reference sequence). The CDR3 runs 13 residues. Trimming at V came to 3 bases and at J to 7 bases, leaving 6 bases not matched to a gene. In DNA form, the CDR3 reads TGCAGTGCTAGTAGGAGGACAGGGGGGGAGCAGTACTTC. As protein: CSASRRTGGEQYF.

This clone was counted between two and nine times. J is TRBJ1-4 and V is TRBV6-6, with D tentatively TRBD1 (5 bases). Trimming removed 8 bases from V and 3 bases from J, with 10 bases in between. Germline V gene data show CDR1 as MNHNY and CDR2 as SVGAGI (reference sequence). The CDR3 totals 13 residues. The CDR3 here is CASVGGANEKLFF. CDR3 sequence (DNA): TGTGCCAGCGTTGGGGGGGCTAATGAAAAACTGTTTTTT.

Only a few counts were recorded for this clone. The chain joins TRBV25-1 to TRBJ1-3; possibly TRBD1 for D (5 bases). There are 15 residues in the CDR3. Trimming removed 2 bases from V and 3 bases from J, with 11 bases in between. The V gene's germline CDR1 is MGHDK and CDR2 SYGVNS. The CDR3 region has the DNA TGTGCCAGCAGTGAACAGGGATGGGGTGGAAACACCATATATTTT. This codes for CASSEQGWGGNTIYF.

The rearrangement uses TRBV27 and TRBJ2-1; D is perhaps TRBD2 (6 bases). Germline CDR1 MNHEY, CDR2 SMNVEV (reference sequence). V shed 6 bases and J shed 1 base, with 13 bases lying between them. The length of the CDR3 is 15 residues. The CDR3: CASSRRLESYNEQFF. The CDR3 nucleotides are TGTGCCAGCAGCCGCAGACTAGAGTCCTACAATGAGCAGTTCTTC.

The chain has TRBV7-2 and TRBJ1-1, with 7 nucleotides matching TRBD1. The CDR3 totals 16 residues. The germline V gene encodes CDR1 SGHTA and CDR2 FQGNSA. V shed 5 bases, J shed 1 base, and the junction held 10 bases outside the gene matches. Here the CDR3 reads CASSPDRVRTNTEAFF. The CDR3 bases are TGTGCCAGCAGCCCAGACAGGGTTCGGACGAACACTGAAGCTTTCTTT.

This clone was observed once. The rearrangement joins TRBV19 to TRBJ1-1; D unclear. Germline V gene lookup returns CDR1 LNHDA and CDR2 SQIVND (reference sequence). This CDR3 region has 14 residues. V lost 3 bases, J lost 4 bases, and 12 bases lay in between. The CDR3 loop reads CASSIGSGSTEAFF. In nucleotides, the CDR3 is TGTGCCAGTAGTATCGGCAGCGGGAGCACTGAAGCTTTCTTT. Based on the CDR3 plus reference TRBV19 and TRBJ1-1, the full variable domain is DGGITQSPKYLFRKEGQNVTLSCEQNLNHDAMYWYRQDPGQGLRLIYYSQIVNDFQKGDIAEGYSVSREKKESFPLTVTSAQKNPTAFYLCASSIGSGSTEAFFGQGTRLTVV.

This chain links TRBV5-4 with TRBJ2-7; a possible D gene is TRBD1 (6 bases). Deletions cut 4 bases from V and 5 bases from J, with 16 bases between. This CDR3 comprises 14 residues. Germline V gene lookup returns CDR1 SGHNT and CDR2 YYREEE (reference sequence). This chain's CDR3 is CASSPQQGANEQYF. CDR3 in DNA: TGTGCCAGCAGCCCTCAACAGGGTGCCAACGAGCAGTACTTC.

This clone was seen more than once but under ten times. The chain combines TRBV2 with TRBJ2-2, with 7 bases aligning to TRBD2. V was clipped by 4 bases and J by 3 bases; unmatched bases: 2. Germline CDR1 reads SNHLY; CDR2 reads FYNNEI. The CDR3 length is 14 residues. In DNA form, the CDR3 reads TGTGCCAGCAGTGGGACTAGAGACACCGGGGAGCTGTTTTTT. Translating gives CASSGTRDTGELFF.

The rearrangement uses TRBV25-1 and TRBJ2-1; 12 nucleotides align to TRBD2. Germline V CDR1 and CDR2: MGHDK, SYGVNS. CDR3 length equals 16 residues. With V trimmed by 6 bases and J by 4 bases, 7 bases remained unmatched. The DNA of the CDR3 is TGTGCCAGCAGCCTACTTACTAGCGGGGGGTACAATGAGCAGTTCTTC. The encoded protein is CASSLLTSGGYNEQFF.

The chain recombines TRBV19 with TRBJ2-5; weak D call: TRBD2 (7 bases). Germline V CDR1 and CDR2: LNHDA, SQIVND (reference sequence). The CDR3 spans 15 residues. V dropped 3 bases and J dropped 4 bases, with 15 bases sitting between them. The CDR3 sequence: CASSIAGGRGETQYF. The DNA for the CDR3 is TGTGCCAGTAGTATTGCCGGGGGGCGAGGAGAGACCCAGTACTTC.

The genes are TRBV7-8 and TRBJ1-1, with 7 nucleotides matching TRBD1. This CDR3 comprises 13 residues. Germline CDR1 and CDR2: SGHVS and FQNEAQ. J lost 8 bases, V lost 4 bases, and 7 bases had no gene match. CDR3 in DNA: TGTGCCAGCAGCTACGTTCGACAGGGCGAAGCTTTCTTT. This encodes CASSYVRQGEAFF.

V usage is TRBV10-3 and J usage is TRBJ2-1; 12 bases map to TRBD2. V shed 2 bases, J shed 0 bases, and the junction held 11 bases outside the gene matches. Germline CDR1 and CDR2: ENHRY and SYGVKD. The CDR3 contains 20 residues. This chain's CDR3 is CAISEPPLLAGGDSYNEQFF. The CDR3 DNA sequence: TGTGCCATCAGTGAGCCCCCCCTACTAGCGGGGGGCGACTCCTACAATGAGCAGTTCTTC.

As DNA, the CDR3 is TGCGCCAGCAGTCGTCCGGGACAGGGTGTAGATACGCAGTATTTT. Translating gives CASSRPGQGVDTQYF. This chain joins TRBV10-1 and TRBJ2-3, with 9 positions matching TRBD1. Germline V gives CDR1 WNHNN, CDR2 SYGVQD (reference sequence). The CDR3 is made up of 15 amino acids. Losses at the gene ends were 5 bases for V and 5 bases for J; bases not matched to a gene: 8.

V gene TRBV19 combines with J gene TRBJ1-1; 11 bases align to TRBD1. The CDR3 is 14 residues long. The V gene end was trimmed by 6 bases and the J gene end by 7 bases; junction bases not matched to a gene: 7. CDR1 and CDR2 from the germline V gene are LNHDA and SQIVND (reference sequence). For the CDR3, the DNA is TGTGCCAGTAGCACCCGGACAGGGGGCGGTGAAGCTTTCTTT. This sequence encodes CASSTRTGGGEAFF.

This clone was observed once. The J gene is TRBJ2-1, the V gene TRBV2; 8 bases agree with TRBD1. The ends lost 3 bases at V and 2 bases at J; junction bases unmatched: 3. CDR1 SNHLY and CDR2 FYNNEI come from the germline V gene. This CDR3 comprises 15 residues. The CDR3 DNA follows: TGTGCCAGCAGTGACCCCAGGGGGCCCTACAATGAGCAGTTCTTC. As protein: CASSDPRGPYNEQFF. The full variable domain, completed using reference TRBV2 and TRBJ2-1, is EPEVTQTPSHQVTQMGQEVILRCVPISNHLYFYWYRQILGQKVEFLVSFYNNEISEKSEIFDDQFSVERPDGSNFTLKIRSTKLEDSAMYFCASSDPRGPYNEQFFGPGTRLTVL.

The rearrangement uses TRBV19 and TRBJ1-2; 8 nucleotides match TRBD1. Trimming cost V 9 bases and J 4 bases; bases outside gene matches: 10. The CDR3 covers 14 residues. The germline CDR1 and CDR2 sequences are LNHDA and SQIVND (reference sequence). The CDR3 region is CASIRGQGGYGYTF. Written as DNA, the CDR3 is TGTGCCAGCATCCGAGGACAGGGAGGCTATGGCTACACCTTC. The variable domain in full, with the rest retrieved from reference TRBV19 and TRBJ1-2, is DGGITQSPKYLFRKEGQNVTLSCEQNLNHDAMYWYRQDPGQGLRLIYYSQIVNDFQKGDIAEGYSVSREKKESFPLTVTSAQKNPTAFYLCASIRGQGGYGYTFGSGTRLTVV.

The J gene is TRBJ1-2, the V gene TRBV5-1, with 10 bases fitting TRBD1. With V trimmed by 3 bases and J by 2 bases, 1 base remained unmatched. This CDR3 comprises 14 residues. Germline loops: CDR1 SGHRS, CDR2 YFSETQ. In DNA, the CDR3 is TGCGCCAGCAGCTCGGGACAGGGGAACTATGGCTACACCTTC. It encodes CASSSGQGNYGYTF.

This rearrangement joins TRBV7-2 to TRBJ1-6; no definite D call. This CDR3 comprises 16 residues. Germline V gene lookup returns CDR1 SGHTA and CDR2 FQGNSA. V dropped 8 bases and J dropped 5 bases, with 19 bases sitting between them. The CDR3, as DNA: TGTGCCAGCCAAGCTTCTCCTCGATTAAATAATTCACCCCTCCACTTT. It codes for CASQASPRLNNSPLHF. Using reference TRBV7-2 and TRBJ1-6 for the parts outside the CDR3, the full variable domain is GAGVSQSPSNKVTEKGKDVELRCDPISGHTALYWYRQSLGQGLEFLIYFQGNSAPDKSGLPSDRFSAERTGGSVSTLTIQRTQQEDSAVYLCASQASPRLNNSPLHFGNGTRLTVT.

The chain has TRBV21-1 and TRBJ1-5; the table's D call TRBD1 went unverified against the DNA. TRBV21-1 is reported as a pseudogene. CDR3 length: 18 residues. The CDR3 is CASSKNRVINLSNQPQHF. DNA of the CDR3: TGTGCCAGCAGCAAAAACAGGGTTATTAATCTGTCCAATCAGCCCCAGCATTTT.

The gene calls are TRBV12-5 and TRBJ2-1, with TRBD2 matching 9 bases. Germline V gives CDR1 LGHNT, CDR2 FRNRAP. V shed 1 base, J shed 10 bases, and the junction held 11 bases outside the gene matches. The CDR3 consists of 16 residues. The CDR3 DNA reads as TGTGCTAGTGGTTTGGAGTTCGTGAGCGGGAGGTACGAGCAGTTCTTC. This encodes CASGLEFVSGRYEQFF.

The chain employs TRBV7-2 and TRBJ1-1; 10 bases fit TRBD1. There are 15 residues in the CDR3. Germline assignment: CDR1 SGHTA and CDR2 FQGNSA. V lost 5 bases and J lost 5; bases outside the gene matches: 8. The CDR3 loop is CASSPTGGRETEAFF. The CDR3 DNA sequence: TGTGCCAGCAGCCCGACAGGGGGCCGAGAGACTGAAGCTTTCTTT. Filled out from reference TRBV7-2 and TRBJ1-1, the complete variable domain reads GAGVSQSPSNKVTEKGKDVELRCDPISGHTALYWYRQSLGQGLEFLIYFQGNSAPDKSGLPSDRFSAERTGGSVSTLTIQRTQQEDSAVYLCASSPTGGRETEAFFGQGTRLTVV.

The gene calls are TRBV10-3 and TRBJ1-6, with D unclear. This CDR3 region has 14 residues. Germline lookup yields CDR1 ENHRY and CDR2 SYGVKD. V lost 8 bases, J lost 5 bases, and 13 bases lay in between. The CDR3 here is CAIGLTENNSPLHF. CDR3 DNA sequence: TGTGCCATCGGGTTGACTGAGAATAATTCACCCCTCCACTTT.

The chain links TRBV7-2 to TRBJ2-4, with 7 bases lining up with TRBD2. From germline, CDR1 is SGHTA and CDR2 FQGNSA. V dropped 0 bases and J dropped 6; count of bases not matched to a gene: 8. CDR3 size: 16 residues. CDR3 DNA sequence: TGTGCCAGCAGCTTAGCGGTCGGGAGGAGGTCAAACATTCAGTACTTC. Its protein product is CASSLAVGRRSNIQYF.

This clone was recorded once. The J gene is TRBJ2-1, the V gene TRBV9; 11 bases match TRBD2. Germline assignment: CDR1 SGDLS and CDR2 YYNGEE. The CDR3 is 15 amino acids. The ends lost 2 bases at V and 5 bases at J; junction bases unmatched: 3. CDR3 nucleotide sequence: TGTGCCAGCAGCGTTACTAGCGGGGGAAACAATGAGCAGTTCTTC. Translating it yields CASSVTSGGNNEQFF.